The 30 T cell receptor beta chains reported below all come from one sample, sequenced in a study of blood T cell repertoires in COVID-19. Only in-frame clones appear in the TCRdb table, and some are missing; sequencing was by immunoSEQ multiplex PCR. The repertoire includes approximately 240,000 clones, around 90% of them detected once, and about 1.9% sits in the top ten. Sequencing was performed on PBMCs or T cells enriched from blood (not recorded which). The receptor source for this set is a woman between 18 and 29 years old who had recovered from COVID-19.

The V call is TRBV10-2, the J call TRBJ1-3; D might be TRBD1 (5 bases). CDR1 and CDR2 (germline): WSHSY, SAAADI. The CDR3 loop spans 14 amino acids. The V gene lost 2 bases and the J gene lost 8 bases, with 13 bases spanning the gap. CDR3 in DNA: TGCGCCAGCAGTGAGCAGGGTGGAGTTGACACCATATATTTT. This translates into CASSEQGGVDTIYF.

This chain joins TRBV18 and TRBJ2-7; 9 nucleotides match TRBD1. The CDR3 length is 18 residues. Per germline, CDR1 KGHSH and CDR2 LQKENI. Trimming cost V 2 bases and J 7 bases; bases outside gene matches: 18. In DNA form, the CDR3 reads TGTGCCAGCTCACCATTCTTATCCCCGGGACAGGGAGTTCAGGAGCAGTACTTC. Protein product: CASSPFLSPGQGVQEQYF. Supplemented by reference TRBV18 and TRBJ2-7, the full variable domain reads NAGVMQNPRHLVRRRGQEARLRCSPMKGHSHVYWYRQLPEEGLKFMVYLQKENIIDESGMPKERFSAEFPKEGPSILRIQQVVRGDSAAYFCASSPFLSPGQGVQEQYFGPGTRLTVT.

The CDR3 nucleotides are TGTGCCAGCAGCGACAGGGGAGGTGTGGAGACCCAGTACTTC. This codes for CASSDRGGVETQYF. This rearrangement joins TRBV7-3 to TRBJ2-5; the match to TRBD1 covers 8 bases. The ends lost 5 bases at V and 5 bases at J; junction bases unmatched: 7. Germline V lookup: CDR1 SGHTA, CDR2 FQGTGA. This CDR3 spans 14 amino acids.

V and J are TRBV19 and TRBJ2-7; TRBD1 aligns across 9 bases. The length of the CDR3 is 17 residues. Trimming at V came to 5 bases and at J to 3 bases, leaving 14 bases not matched to a gene. Germline CDR1 and CDR2: LNHDA and SQIVND (reference sequence). The CDR3 DNA reads as TGTGCCAGTAGTCCCGCTACCCCGGACAGGGGTGGCTACGAGCAGTACTTC. Translation gives CASSPATPDRGGYEQYF.

CDR3 in amino acids: CASRAGFRDTEAFF. The CDR3 DNA is TGTGCCAGCAGGGCGGGATTCCGGGACACTGAAGCTTTCTTT. The J gene is TRBJ1-1, the V gene TRBV2; no firm D call. Trimming cost V 6 bases and J 3 bases, with 14 bases left between them. This CDR3 is 14 amino acids long. CDR1 is SNHLY, CDR2 FYNNEI, per germline.

J is TRBJ2-1 and V is TRBV7-3; D perhaps matches TRBD2 (7 bases). Germline V gene data show CDR1 as SGHTA and CDR2 as FQGTGA. The CDR3 sequence is 14 residues long. V lost 5 bases and J lost 5, with 13 bases in between. This CDR3 reads CASSLGGEDNEQFF. As DNA, the CDR3 is TGTGCCAGCAGCCTAGGGGGGGAAGACAATGAGCAGTTCTTC.

The V gene is TRBV28, the J gene TRBJ1-2, with TRBD1 as a possible D gene (6 bases). Germline V gene data show CDR1 as MDHEN and CDR2 as SYDVKM. The CDR3 is 16 amino acids. Deletions cut 4 bases from V and 3 bases from J, with 18 bases between. Written as DNA, the CDR3 is TGTGCCAGCAGTTCAATGGTGGGGGGGCTCGACTATGGCTACACCTTC. Translation gives CASSSMVGGLDYGYTF.

The chain employs TRBV18 and TRBJ1-6, with TRBD1 matching over 9 bases. Germline trimming cut 5 bases from V and 7 bases from J; bases unmatched to any gene: 9. There are 16 residues in the CDR3. Looked up from germline, CDR1 is KGHSH and CDR2 is LQKENI. CDR3 coding DNA: TGTGCCAGCTCAAACCGGGACAGGGACTTAAATTCACCCCTCCACTTT. The encoded protein is CASSNRDRDLNSPLHF.

This chain links TRBV14 with TRBJ1-1; 7 bases map to TRBD1. V was clipped by 4 bases and J by 5 bases; unmatched bases: 13. This CDR3 spans 16 amino acids. Germline V gene lookup returns CDR1 SGHDN and CDR2 FVKESK. CDR3 DNA sequence: TGTGCCAGCAGCCTTAGGACAGGAACCTTGGGGACTGAAGCTTTCTTT. It specifies CASSLRTGTLGTEAFF.

The rearrangement links TRBV5-1 to TRBJ2-3, with TRBD2 as a possible D gene (6 bases). With 3 bases removed from V and 0 bases from J, the gap between germline ends came to 20 bases. This CDR3 region has 18 residues. CDR1 is SGHRS and CDR2 is YFSETQ in the germline V gene. The CDR3 DNA sequence: TGCGCCAGCAGCTCCCCCCGGGGGTCCTACTTTAGCACAGATACGCAGTATTTT. Translated, it gives CASSSPRGSYFSTDTQYF.

The chain employs TRBV7-9 and TRBJ1-5; possible D gene TRBD1, 5 bases. The germline V gene has CDR1 SEHNR and CDR2 FQNEAQ (reference sequence). The CDR3 runs 14 residues. Trimming took off 6 bases at V and 0 bases at J, with 9 bases between the two ends. The CDR3 DNA reads TGTGCCAGCAGTTATCAGGGTAGCAATCAGCCCCAGCATTTT. This translates into CASSYQGSNQPQHF.

The count of this clone is one. V and J are TRBV7-3 and TRBJ2-2, with TRBD1 identical over 8 bases. Unmatched junction bases numbered 12, after V lost 5 bases and J lost 4 bases. Germline assignment: CDR1 SGHTA and CDR2 FQGTGA. CDR3 length: 17 residues. In DNA form, the CDR3 reads TGTGCCAGCAGCCATAGACTAGGACAGGGAGGCACCGGGGAGCTGTTTTTT. Protein sequence: CASSHRLGQGGTGELFF.

The J gene is TRBJ1-2, the V gene TRBV2; maybe TRBD1 (6 bases). The germline V gene encodes CDR1 SNHLY and CDR2 FYNNEI. This CDR3 comprises 14 residues. V lost 6 bases and J lost 4, with 15 bases in between. This CDR3 is CASSAELGAYGYTF. CDR3 DNA: TGTGCCAGCAGCGCCGAGTTGGGGGCCTATGGCTACACCTTC.

The CDR3 loop is CSASRQGVLNTEAFF. CDR3 nucleotide sequence: TGCAGTGCTAGTCGGCAGGGGGTGTTAAACACTGAAGCTTTCTTT. The chain recombines TRBV20-1 with TRBJ1-1; 7 bases fit TRBD1. From germline, CDR1 is DFQATT and CDR2 SNEGSKA (reference sequence). The J segment lost 2 bases and the V segment lost 3 bases, leaving 9 bases of the junction unmatched. This CDR3 comprises 15 residues.

This chain's CDR3 is CASSYSAGRSYGYTF. CDR3 coding DNA: TGTGCCAGCAGTTACTCTGCGGGCAGGAGCTATGGCTACACCTTC. The chain is built from TRBV6-5 and TRBJ1-2, with D uncertain. Trimming took 0 bases from V and 4 from J, leaving 12 bases between them. CDR3 length: 15 amino acids. The germline V gene encodes CDR1 MNHEY and CDR2 SVGAGI.

The chain joins TRBV6-5 to TRBJ1-1; weak D call: TRBD1 (6 bases). Trimming shortened V by 9 bases and J by 0 bases, and 14 bases separated the two germline ends. Per germline, CDR1 MNHEY and CDR2 SVGAGI. This CDR3 has 14 amino acids. Written as DNA, the CDR3 is TGTGCCAGAGACCCTACAGGGATGAACACTGAAGCTTTCTTT. This codes for CARDPTGMNTEAFF.

The chain recombines TRBV7-9 with TRBJ1-6, with TRBD1 as a possible D gene (6 bases). The CDR3 consists of 15 residues. With 1 base removed from V and 7 bases from J, the gap between germline ends came to 11 bases. CDR1 is SEHNR, CDR2 FQNEAQ, per germline (reference sequence). Here the CDR3 DNA reads TGTGCCAGCAGCTTAGATACAGGGTCCAATTCACCCCTCCACTTT. Protein: CASSLDTGSNSPLHF.

DNA of the CDR3: TGTGCCAGCAGCACCTTTACCGGGACAGGGTACGAGCAGTACTTC. This translates into CASSTFTGTGYEQYF. The genes are TRBV21-1 and TRBJ2-7; the table assigns TRBD1, which was not confirmed against the DNA. TRBV21-1 has pseudogene status. CDR3 size: 15 residues.

This chain links TRBV11-3 with TRBJ1-1; D is perhaps TRBD1 (6 bases). Germline CDR1 SGHNT, CDR2 YENEEA. The CDR3 length is 15 residues. Trimming pared 4 bases from V and 4 bases from J, leaving 16 bases between. Here the CDR3 reads CASSSAGQLITEAFF. The CDR3 DNA follows: TGTGCCAGCAGCTCGGCCGGACAGCTCATCACTGAAGCTTTCTTT.

The V call is TRBV7-8, the J call TRBJ2-6, with D tentatively TRBD1 (6 bases). The V end was cut by 1 base, the J end by 7 bases, with 11 bases between. CDR3 length: 15 amino acids. Germline V gives CDR1 SGHVS, CDR2 FQNEAQ. The CDR3 nucleotides read TGTGCCAGCAGCTTAGGAGGGGGTAATGCCAACGTCCTGACTTTC. This translates into CASSLGGGNANVLTF.

This sequence joins TRBV6-4 and TRBJ1-2; 8 nucleotides match TRBD1. The germline V gene encodes CDR1 MRHNA and CDR2 SNTAGT. V dropped 8 bases and J dropped 6; count of bases not matched to a gene: 5. CDR3 length: 12 amino acids. The CDR3 loop reads CASGKDRDGYTF. The CDR3 DNA reads as TGTGCCAGCGGAAAGGACAGGGATGGCTACACCTTC.

The chain combines TRBV6-1 with TRBJ2-5, with 8 bases that match TRBD2. The CDR3 totals 16 residues. V lost 0 bases and J lost 5; bases outside the gene matches: 8. Germline CDR1 is MNHNS and CDR2 is SASEGT. DNA for the CDR3: TGTGCCAGCAGTGAAGCTTACCAGCCGGGGGGGGAGACCCAGTACTTC. Translating gives CASSEAYQPGGETQYF.

With respect to this clone: This same CDR3 is encoded by further DNA sequences in the sample. The chain combines TRBV18 with TRBJ2-3; the match to TRBD2 covers 11 bases. Germline loops: CDR1 KGHSH, CDR2 LQKENI. Trimming took 4 bases from V and 0 from J; bases not matched to a gene: 3. This CDR3 spans 16 amino acids. The CDR3 sequence: CASSLGTSGSTDTQYF. The CDR3 DNA reads as TGTGCCAGCTCACTCGGGACTAGCGGCAGCACAGATACGCAGTATTTT.

The V call is TRBV21-1, the J call TRBJ1-5. TRBV21-1 represents a pseudogene. The CDR3 runs to 15 residues. The CDR3 DNA sequence: TGTGCCAGCAGCAAAGTAGGAGATAGCAATCAGCCCCAGCATTTT. It translates to CASSKVGDSNQPQHF.

The V and J genes are TRBV11-3 and TRBJ2-2; weak D call: TRBD2 (6 bases). Germline V gene data show CDR1 as SGHNT and CDR2 as YENEEA. V lost 5 bases and J lost 3, with 16 bases in between. The CDR3 covers 16 residues. CDR3 protein: CASSHSGSTYTGELFF. The CDR3 DNA is TGTGCCAGCAGCCATAGCGGATCTACTTACACCGGGGAGCTGTTTTTT.

This clone was counted once. The rearrangement joins TRBV11-2 to TRBJ2-2; 7 bases line up with TRBD2. Trimming took 2 bases from V and 2 from J; bases not matched to a gene: 11. The CDR3 totals 18 residues. The germline gives CDR1 SGHAT, CDR2 FQNNGV. CDR3 coding DNA: TGTGCCAGCAGCTTATCCCTCTGGGAGGGAATAAACACCGGGGAGCTGTTTTTT. Translated: CASSLSLWEGINTGELFF.

This sequence joins TRBV14 and TRBJ2-3; a possible D gene is TRBD2 (5 bases). The CDR3 contains 13 residues. The V gene's germline CDR1 is SGHDN and CDR2 FVKESK. Between the trimmed V and J ends, which lost 6 bases and 1 base, there was a span of 8 bases. CDR3 loop: CASRRTGTDTQYF. The CDR3 bases are TGTGCCAGCAGGCGGACTGGCACAGATACGCAGTATTTT.

This clone occurred once. The chain employs TRBV21-1 and TRBJ2-1; TRBD1 is the table's D call, not checked against the DNA. TRBV21-1 represents a pseudogene. This CDR3 is built from 16 residues. CDR3 residues: CASRGAGEIGINEQFF. DNA of the CDR3: TGTGCCAGCAGGGGGGCCGGGGAAATAGGAATCAATGAGCAGTTCTTC.

In this sample, this clone turned up once. This sequence joins TRBV19 and TRBJ1-2; weak D call: TRBD1 (6 bases). The CDR3 is 14 amino acids. Germline CDR1 reads LNHDA; CDR2 reads SQIVND (reference sequence). The ends were cut back, 6 bases at V and 1 base at J, with 12 bases in the middle. CDR3 nucleotides: TGTGCCAGTAGGGCACAGGGTCTTAACTATGGCTACACCTTC. Translation: CASRAQGLNYGYTF.

The chain has TRBV11-2 and TRBJ1-2; no definite D call. The CDR3 length is 14 residues. The V and J ends lost 0 bases and 4 bases respectively, with 9 bases between them. Germline values: CDR1 SGHAT, CDR2 FQNNGV. For the CDR3, the DNA is TGTGCCAGCAGCTTAGATGCAGGAAGCTATGGCTACACCTTC. It specifies CASSLDAGSYGYTF.